The 11 T cell receptor beta chains reported below all come from one sample, sequenced in a study of molecular identifiers for immune sequencing clone quantification. TCRdb used MiXCR to reprocess the PCR reads, holding one entry per CDR3 protein. The table records some 320,000 distinct CDR3 sequences, 24% of them present only once. The specimen sequenced was naive CD8+ T cells from blood, with Jurkat cell RNA spiked in. The subset denotes: FACS-sorted CD8+CD4-CCR7+CD45RA+ naive T cells. All receptors derive from a human donor in good health. Some libraries in this study had Jurkat cell RNA spiked in.

The V gene is TRBV4-3, the J gene TRBJ2-2; 7 positions agree with TRBD2. CDR1 and CDR2 from the germline V gene are LGHNA and YSLEER. V was pared by 0 bases and J by 2 bases, with 6 bases of the junction left unmatched. The CDR3 runs to 17 residues. The CDR3 is CASSQDRLAFNTGELFF. CDR3 bases: TGCGCCAGCAGCCAAGATAGACTAGCTTTCAACACCGGGGAGCTGTTTTTT.

This clonotype was seen at least ten times. CDR3 loop: CASSLGQGPTEQYF. The CDR3 region has the DNA TGCGCCAGCAGCTTGGGGCAGGGGCCCACCGAGCAGTACTTC. The chain couples TRBV5-1 to TRBJ2-7; D possibly corresponds to TRBD1 (6 bases). This CDR3 is built from 14 residues. V gave up 0 bases and J gave up 6 bases, with 13 bases separating them. From germline, CDR1 is SGHRS and CDR2 YFSETQ. Based on the CDR3 plus reference TRBV5-1 and TRBJ2-7, the full variable domain is KAGVTQTPRYLIKTRGQQVTLSCSPISGHRSVSWYQQTPGQGLQFLFEYFSETQRNKGNFPGRFSGRQFSNSRSEMNVSTLELGDSALYLCASSLGQGPTEQYFGPGTRLTVT.

This clonotype appeared once. Since a much larger clone is just one base distant, this may be a read error. The V call is TRBV5-1, the J call TRBJ2-7; D is perhaps TRBD2 (5 bases). Germline CDR1 reads SGHRS; CDR2 reads YFSETQ. The CDR3 has 14 amino acids. The chain's CDR3 is CASSVVGDNYGQYF. The CDR3 nucleotides are TGCGCCAGCAGCGTGGTCGGGGATAATTACGGGCAGTACTTC.

The chain joins TRBV2 to TRBJ2-5, with D perhaps matching TRBD1 (6 bases). Per germline, CDR1 SNHLY and CDR2 FYNNEI. The CDR3 length is 14 residues. Trimming removed 3 bases from V and 0 bases from J, with 8 bases in between. DNA of the CDR3: TGTGCCAGCAGTGAGTGGGACAACCAAGAGACCCAGTACTTC. Amino acids: CASSEWDNQETQYF.

This sequence joins TRBV4-3 and TRBJ2-1; 11 positions agree with TRBD2. Trimming at V came to 3 bases and at J to 6 bases, leaving 7 bases not matched to a gene. CDR3 length: 16 amino acids. Germline V gene sequence: CDR1 LGHNA, CDR2 YSLEER. The CDR3 DNA sequence: TGCGCCAGCAGCCAGGGTAGCGGGGGGGCCAGCAATGAGCAGTTCTTC. Amino acid sequence: CASSQGSGGASNEQFF.

This clonotype was seen at least ten times. The chain joins TRBV28 to TRBJ1-5, with TRBD1 matching 7 bases. Trimming cost V 5 bases and J 1 base; bases outside gene matches: 2. CDR3 length equals 14 residues. Germline CDR1 is MDHEN and CDR2 is SYDVKM. CDR3: CASSPRGSNQPQHF. CDR3 sequence (DNA): TGTGCCAGCAGTCCCAGGGGGAGCAATCAGCCCCAGCATTTT.

This clonotype has a count of ten or more. The chain's CDR3 is CSVEDDRGGSSYNEQFF. DNA of the CDR3: TGCAGCGTTGAAGACGACAGGGGGGGGAGCTCCTACAATGAGCAGTTCTTC. The chain employs TRBV29-1 and TRBJ2-1; 9 bases line up with TRBD1. From germline, CDR1 is SQVTM and CDR2 ANQGSEA. There are 17 residues in the CDR3. The J segment lost 0 bases and the V segment lost 0 bases, leaving 6 bases of the junction unmatched.

A few counts support this clonotype. The V gene is TRBV12-3 or TRBV12-4, the J gene TRBJ2-1; 10 positions agree with TRBD1. The CDR3 is made up of 18 amino acids. The J segment lost 9 bases and the V segment lost 1 base, leaving 15 bases of the junction unmatched. Here the CDR3 reads CASSLGRQGATPWSEQFF. Written as DNA, the CDR3 is TGTGCCAGCAGTTTAGGGAGACAGGGGGCGACCCCGTGGTCTGAGCAGTTCTTC.

Of note for this clonotype: A much larger clone sits a single nucleotide away, making a read error possible. The J gene is TRBJ1-1, the V gene TRBV7-6, with D maybe TRBD1 (5 bases). CDR3 size: 14 residues. Germline loops: CDR1 SGHVS, CDR2 FNYEAQ. CDR3 amino acids: CAGSLEGINTEAFF. The CDR3 DNA reads as TGTGCCGGCAGCTTAGAGGGGATTAACACTGAAGCTTTCTTT. Based on the CDR3 plus reference TRBV7-6 and TRBJ1-1, the full variable domain is GAGVSQSPRYKVTKRGQDVALRCDPISGHVSLYWYRQALGQGPEFLTYFNYEAQQDKSGLPNDRFSAERPEGSISTLTIQRTEQRDSAMYRCAGSLEGINTEAFFGQGTRLTVV.

This clonotype turned up a few times. The gene calls are TRBV4-3 and TRBJ2-3, with a possible D match to TRBD2 (6 bases). The V and J ends lost 2 bases and 0 bases respectively, with 18 bases between them. The CDR3 consists of 18 residues. CDR1 is LGHNA and CDR2 is YSLEER in the germline V gene. CDR3 DNA: TGCGCCAGCAGCCAAACCCCGGGAGCCATTTCTAGCACAGATACGCAGTATTTT. Protein sequence: CASSQTPGAISSTDTQYF.

This clonotype was counted ten times or more. V gene TRBV5-8 combines with J gene TRBJ2-1; no reliable D call. Germline loops: CDR1 SGHTS, CDR2 YDEGEE. The V end was cut by 4 bases, the J end by 0 bases, with 11 bases between. The CDR3 is 15 residues long. The CDR3, as DNA: TGTGCCAGCAGCACCGACTCCAGCTCCTACAATGAGCAGTTCTTC. This codes for CASSTDSSSYNEQFF.